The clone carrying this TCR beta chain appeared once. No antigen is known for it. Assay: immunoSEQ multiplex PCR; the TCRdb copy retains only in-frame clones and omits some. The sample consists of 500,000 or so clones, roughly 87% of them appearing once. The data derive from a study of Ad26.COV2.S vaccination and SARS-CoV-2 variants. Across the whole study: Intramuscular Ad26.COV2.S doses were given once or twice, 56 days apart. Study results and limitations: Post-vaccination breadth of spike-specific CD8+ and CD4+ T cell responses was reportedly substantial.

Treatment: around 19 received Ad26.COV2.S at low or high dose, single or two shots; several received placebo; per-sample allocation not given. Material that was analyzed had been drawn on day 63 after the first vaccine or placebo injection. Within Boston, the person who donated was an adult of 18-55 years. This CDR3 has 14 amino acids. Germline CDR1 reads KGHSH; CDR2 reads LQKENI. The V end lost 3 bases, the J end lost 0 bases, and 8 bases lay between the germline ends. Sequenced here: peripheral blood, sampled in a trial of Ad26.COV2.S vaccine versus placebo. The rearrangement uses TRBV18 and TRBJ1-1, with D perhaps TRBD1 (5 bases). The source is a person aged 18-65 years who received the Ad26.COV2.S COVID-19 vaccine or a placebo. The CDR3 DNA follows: TGTGCCAGCTCACCTTTAGGGGTGAACACTGAAGCTTTCTTT. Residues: CASSPLGVNTEAFF.